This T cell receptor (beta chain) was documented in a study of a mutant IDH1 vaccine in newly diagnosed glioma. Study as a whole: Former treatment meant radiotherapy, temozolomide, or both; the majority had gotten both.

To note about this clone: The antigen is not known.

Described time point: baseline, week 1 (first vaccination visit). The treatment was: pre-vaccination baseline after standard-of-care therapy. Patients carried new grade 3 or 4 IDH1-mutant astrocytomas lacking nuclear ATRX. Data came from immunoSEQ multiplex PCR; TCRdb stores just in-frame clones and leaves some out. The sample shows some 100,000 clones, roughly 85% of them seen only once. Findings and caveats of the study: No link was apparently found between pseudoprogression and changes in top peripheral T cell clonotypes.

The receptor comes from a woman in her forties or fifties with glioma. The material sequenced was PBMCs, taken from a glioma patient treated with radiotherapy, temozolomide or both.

The CDR3 region is CASSLEVWNEQFF. DNA for the CDR3: TGCGCCAGCAGCCTCGAGGTTTGGAATGAGCAGTTCTTC. The genes are TRBV4-1 and TRBJ2-1; D remains ambiguous. The CDR3 contains 13 residues. Germline CDR1 and CDR2: MGHRA and YSYEKL. V lost 4 bases to trimming and J lost 7 bases, with 11 bases between them.